This T cell receptor beta chain was documented in a study of shared clonotypes between healthy human individuals. Study details: Per-donor plates numbered three CD4 naive, three CD4 memory, two CD8 naive and one CD8 memory. Whole-study findings and limits: Compared with memory subsets, naive subsets generally had larger estimated richness. An expected dependence of interdonor clonotype sharing on sequencing depth was noted.

Produced via immunoSEQ multiplex PCR; TCRdb's table is partial and in-frame only. The repertoire holds approximately 2.5 million clones, roughly 93% seen once, with 0.35% to 0.45% in the top ten. A word on this clone: Antigen unknown.

Participating donors were healthy, HIV-negative adults free of recent acute infections or vaccinations. Sequencing used naive CD4+ T cells from PBMCs. Sample subset: CD45RA+ positively selected. The receptor was isolated from a man aged 18 to 29 in good health. Some clones in this sample may be carry-over from other donors' samples.

The CDR3 is CASRLNTDTQYF. CDR3 nucleotide sequence: TGTGCCAGCAGACTCAACACAGATACGCAGTATTTT. This rearrangement joins TRBV7-3 to TRBJ2-3, with D unresolved. V was clipped by 6 bases and J by 2 bases, with 6 bases between them. CDR3 length: 12 residues. Germline V gives CDR1 SGHTA, CDR2 FQGTGA.